A selection of T cell receptor beta chains follows, all from one sample in a study of Ad26.COV2.S vaccination and SARS-CoV-2 variants. Libraries were prepared by immunoSEQ multiplex PCR; TCRdb keeps only in-frame clonotypes and omits some of them. The sample records roughly 420,000 clones, roughly 89% being singletons. Sequenced material: peripheral blood, taken in a trial of Ad26.COV2.S vaccine versus placebo. The receptor source for this set is a person between 18 and 65 years old who received the Ad26.COV2.S COVID-19 vaccine or a placebo. Each CDR3 is given without its conserved first and last residue. Each record gives: V gene, CDR3 protein.

TRBV5-4 ASSLGIDQPQH
TRBV28 ASSPAGRESDGELF
TRBV15 ATSRALAGVETQY
TRBV18 ASSPDRYLNTEAF
TRBV3-1/TRBV3-2 ASSSGTGGSYEQY
TRBV5-6 ASSFVSLGELF
TRBV24-1 ATSSSGNTIY
TRBV21-1 ASSNGASSNEQF
TRBV5-6 ASSWGLAGSYEQY
TRBV6-5 ASSHRVGVKNIQY
TRBV5-4 ASSYFTGDTGTQY
TRBV20-1 SASPGQAYEQY
TRBV7-2 ASSLVPPRGGDTGELF
TRBV6-5 ASSYSSWGRNTEAF
TRBV7-2 ASSLLGDGFYQPQH
TRBV5-4 ASSLAGVPLLYGYT
TRBV6-4 ASSDTDRGTEAF
TRBV7-2 ASSLAFSNQPQH
TRBV11-3 ASSPPGQVNTEAF
TRBV25-1 ASSRWQGLGEQY
TRBV9 ASSVLPQETQY
TRBV5-8 ASSSGRSPMRGQPQH
TRBV24-1 ATSDPGTSVHEQF
TRBV19 ASSLNGQGQYSNQPQH
TRBV29-1 GGGALRNTIY
TRBV5-1 ASSSGALNTEAF
TRBV15 ATSRDVYQPQH
TRBV9 ASSTREGGNEYSPLH
TRBV5-1 ASSIEGGPLH
TRBV5-4 ASSRDYTGELF
TRBV18 ASSLSFGAFEQY
TRBV7-6 ASSLDGRATQETQY
TRBV19 ATTQTDRGEKLF
TRBV11-3 ASSLTPTGELF
TRBV5-1 ASSLPGQGTGELF
TRBV6-1 ASSETGSTDTQY
TRBV12-5 ASGPPFYSGANVLT